This record covers a single TCR beta chain. Its antigen is currently unknown. This record comes from a study of CXCR3-negative and CXCR3-positive naive CD8 T cells. The libraries of TRB cDNA were constructed through 5' RACE using UMI labels. TCRdb reprocessed the 5' RACE reads, with one entry per CDR3 protein and no DNA. Here the sample table reports 150,000 or so distinct CDR3 sequences. In germline, CDR1 is LNHNV, CDR2 YYDKDF (reference sequence). The CDR3 is 13 amino acids. Overall study findings and caveats: Hydrophobicity was higher for TRB CDR3s found in CXCR3-positive naive cells than in CXCR3-negative naive cells. Because surface CD5 did not distinguish the naive subsets, TCR strength was inferred from TRB CDR3 properties. Both naive subsets had comparably high diversity; memory CD8+ cells much lower. In cryopreserved cells, CXCR3 expression partially decreased, and fresh PBMCs were used in most assays. For naive cells, CXCR3-negative and CXCR3-positive subsets had similar TRBV-TRBJ usage; for memory cells, usage differed.

The clonotype comes from a human donor in good health. Some clones in this sample may be carry-over from other donors' samples. The chain joins TRBV15 to TRBJ1-6. Specimen: naive CXCR3+ CD8+ T cells from blood. Subset defined: CD45RO-CCR7+CD27+CD95- naive CD8+ T cells expressing CXCR3 (TNR3+). CDR3: CATSTRTVSPLHF.